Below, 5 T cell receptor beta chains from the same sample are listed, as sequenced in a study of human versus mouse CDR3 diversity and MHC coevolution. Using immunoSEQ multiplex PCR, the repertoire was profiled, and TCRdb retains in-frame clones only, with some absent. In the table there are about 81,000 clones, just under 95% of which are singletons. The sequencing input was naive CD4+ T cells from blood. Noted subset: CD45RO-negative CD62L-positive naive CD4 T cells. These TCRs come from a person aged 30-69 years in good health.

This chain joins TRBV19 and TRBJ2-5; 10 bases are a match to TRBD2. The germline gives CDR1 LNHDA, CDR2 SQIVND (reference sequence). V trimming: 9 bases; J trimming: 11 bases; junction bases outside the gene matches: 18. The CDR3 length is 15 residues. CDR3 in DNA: TGTGCCAGCGGTACTAGCGGGGCGCAATCGTTGGAGCAGTACTTC. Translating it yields CASGTSGAQSLEQYF.

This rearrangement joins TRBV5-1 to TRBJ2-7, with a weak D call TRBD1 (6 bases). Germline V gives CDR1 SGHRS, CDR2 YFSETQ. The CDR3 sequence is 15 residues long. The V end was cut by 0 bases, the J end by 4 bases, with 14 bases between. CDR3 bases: TGCGCCAGCAGCTTGGTACAGGGTCCCTTGTACGAGCAGTACTTC. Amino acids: CASSLVQGPLYEQYF.

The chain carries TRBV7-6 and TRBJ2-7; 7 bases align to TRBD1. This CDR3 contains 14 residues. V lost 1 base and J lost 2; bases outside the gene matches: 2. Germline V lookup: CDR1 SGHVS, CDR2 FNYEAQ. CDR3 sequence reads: CASSLGGGPYEQYF. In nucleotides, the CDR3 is TGTGCCAGCAGCTTAGGAGGGGGCCCCTACGAGCAGTACTTC.

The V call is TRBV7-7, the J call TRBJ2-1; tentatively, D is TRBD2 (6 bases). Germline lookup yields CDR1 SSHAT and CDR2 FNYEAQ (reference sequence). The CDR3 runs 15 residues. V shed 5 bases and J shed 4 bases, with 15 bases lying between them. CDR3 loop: CASSRTASEYNEQFF. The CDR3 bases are TGTGCCAGCAGCCGGACGGCTAGCGAATACAATGAGCAGTTCTTC.

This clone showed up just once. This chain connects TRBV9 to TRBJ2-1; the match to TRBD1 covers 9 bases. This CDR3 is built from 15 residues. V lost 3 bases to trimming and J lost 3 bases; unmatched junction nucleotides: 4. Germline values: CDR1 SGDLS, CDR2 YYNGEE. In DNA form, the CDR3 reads TGTGCCAGCAGCGCTCAGGGACAGGGCTACAATGAGCAGTTCTTC. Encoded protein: CASSAQGQGYNEQFF.